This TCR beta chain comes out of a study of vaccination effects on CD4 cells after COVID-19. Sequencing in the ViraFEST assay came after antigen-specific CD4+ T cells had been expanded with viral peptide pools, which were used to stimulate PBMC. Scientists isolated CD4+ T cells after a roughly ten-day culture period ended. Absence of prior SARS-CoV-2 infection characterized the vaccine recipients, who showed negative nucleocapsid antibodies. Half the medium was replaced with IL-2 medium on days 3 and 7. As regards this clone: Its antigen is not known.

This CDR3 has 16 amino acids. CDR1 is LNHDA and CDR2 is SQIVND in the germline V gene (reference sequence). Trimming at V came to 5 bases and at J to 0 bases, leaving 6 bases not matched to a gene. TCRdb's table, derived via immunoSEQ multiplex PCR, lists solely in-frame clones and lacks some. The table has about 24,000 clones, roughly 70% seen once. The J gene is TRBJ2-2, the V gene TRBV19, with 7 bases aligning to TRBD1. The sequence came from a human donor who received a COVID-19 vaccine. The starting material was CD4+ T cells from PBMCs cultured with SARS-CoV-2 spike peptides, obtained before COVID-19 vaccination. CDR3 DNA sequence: TGTGCCAGTAGTCTATACAGGGGATCGAACACCGGGGAGCTGTTTTTT. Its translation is CASSLYRGSNTGELFF.